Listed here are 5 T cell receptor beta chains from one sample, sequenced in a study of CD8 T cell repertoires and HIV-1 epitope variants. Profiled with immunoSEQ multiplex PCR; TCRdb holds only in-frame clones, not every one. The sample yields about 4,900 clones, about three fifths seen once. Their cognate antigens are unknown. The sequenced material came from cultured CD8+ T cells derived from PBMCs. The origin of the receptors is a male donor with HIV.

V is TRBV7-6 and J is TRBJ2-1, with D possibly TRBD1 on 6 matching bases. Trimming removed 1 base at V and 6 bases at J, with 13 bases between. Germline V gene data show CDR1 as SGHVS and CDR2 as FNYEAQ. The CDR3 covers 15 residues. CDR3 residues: CASSLDRDTSNEQFF. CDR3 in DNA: TGTGCCAGCAGCTTAGACAGGGACACCTCCAATGAGCAGTTCTTC. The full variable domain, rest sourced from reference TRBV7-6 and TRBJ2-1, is GAGVSQSPRYKVTKRGQDVALRCDPISGHVSLYWYRQALGQGPEFLTYFNYEAQQDKSGLPNDRFSAERPEGSISTLTIQRTEQRDSAMYRCASSLDRDTSNEQFFGPGTRLTVL.

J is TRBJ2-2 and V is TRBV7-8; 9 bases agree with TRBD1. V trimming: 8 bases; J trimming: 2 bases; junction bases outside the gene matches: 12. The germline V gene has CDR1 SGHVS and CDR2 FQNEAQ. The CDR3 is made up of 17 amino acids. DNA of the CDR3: TGTGCCAGCTCTATTTCCAGGACAGGGGTTAACACCGGGGAGCTGTTTTTT. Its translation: CASSISRTGVNTGELFF. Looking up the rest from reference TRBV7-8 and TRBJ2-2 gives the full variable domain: GAGVSQSPRYKVAKRGQDVALRCDPISGHVSLFWYQQALGQGPEFLTYFQNEAQLDKSGLPSDRFFAERPEGSVSTLKIQRTQQEDSAVYLCASSISRTGVNTGELFFGEGSRLTVL.

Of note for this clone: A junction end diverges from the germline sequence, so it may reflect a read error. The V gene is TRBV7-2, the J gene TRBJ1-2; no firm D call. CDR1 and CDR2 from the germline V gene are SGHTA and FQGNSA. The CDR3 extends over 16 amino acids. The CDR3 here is CASSQDPVELDYGYTF. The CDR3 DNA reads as TGCGCCAGCAGCCAAGATCCCGTCGAACTCGACTATGGCTACACCTTC. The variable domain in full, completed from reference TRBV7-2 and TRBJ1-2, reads GAGVSQSPSNKVTEKGKDVELRCDPISGHTALYWYRQSLGQGLEFLIYFQGNSAPDKSGLPSDRFSAERTGGSVSTLTIQRTQQEDSAVYLCASSQDPVELDYGYTFGSGTRLTVV.

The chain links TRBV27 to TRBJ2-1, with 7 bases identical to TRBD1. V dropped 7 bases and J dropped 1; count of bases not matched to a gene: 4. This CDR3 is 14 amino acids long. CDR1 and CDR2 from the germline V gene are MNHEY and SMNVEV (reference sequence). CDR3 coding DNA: TGTGCCAGCAAGAGGACAGGTTCCTACAATGAGCAGTTCTTC. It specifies CASKRTGSYNEQFF.

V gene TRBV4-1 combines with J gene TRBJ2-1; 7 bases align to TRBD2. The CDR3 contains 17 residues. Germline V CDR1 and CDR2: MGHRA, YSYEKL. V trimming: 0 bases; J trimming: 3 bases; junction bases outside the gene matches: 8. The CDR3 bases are TGCGCCAGCAGCCAAGAATACACTAGCGTTAGCTACAATGAGCAGTTCTTC. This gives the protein CASSQEYTSVSYNEQFF.